One sample yielded the 8 T cell receptor beta chains listed below, sequenced in a study of cytomegalovirus exposure and HLA in healthy donors. Primers included in the PCR were 60 Vbeta and 13 Jbeta primers. Sequencing was performed with immunoSEQ multiplex PCR; in TCRdb, only in-frame clones are kept and a portion is missing. The table includes 190,000 or so clones, around three quarters detected once. The material sequenced was PBMCs. The receptors here all came from a boy aged 5-17 years in good health and CMV-seronegative.

V gene TRBV19 combines with J gene TRBJ1-4; tentatively, D is TRBD1 (5 bases). The germline CDR1 and CDR2 sequences are LNHDA and SQIVND (reference sequence). Trimming took 3 bases from V and 7 from J, leaving 24 bases between them. This CDR3 has 18 amino acids. The CDR3 DNA reads TGTGCCAGTAGTATCCTCGCGGGCTTCCGGGGGGTTGGTGAAAAACTGTTTTTT. Encoded protein: CASSILAGFRGVGEKLFF.

This clone was recorded a few times. The rearrangement uses TRBV4-2 and TRBJ2-7; TRBD2 agrees at 7 bases. V lost 4 bases and J lost 3; bases outside the gene matches: 6. The CDR3 totals 14 residues. Germline lookup yields CDR1 LGHNA and CDR2 YNFKEQ. This CDR3 reads CASSPGASGYEQYF. The CDR3 DNA reads TGTGCCAGCAGCCCCGGGGCTAGCGGCTACGAGCAGTACTTC.

This chain connects TRBV7-2 to TRBJ1-5; D is uncertain. V was clipped by 1 base and J by 3 bases, with 7 bases between them. CDR1 and CDR2 from the germline V gene are SGHTA and FQGNSA. CDR3 length: 14 amino acids. The chain's CDR3 is CASSLDRFNQPQHF. CDR3 coding DNA: TGTGCCAGCAGCTTAGACCGGTTCAATCAGCCCCAGCATTTT.

J is TRBJ1-5 and V is TRBV5-8, with a possible D match to TRBD1 (5 bases). The V gene's germline CDR1 is SGHTS and CDR2 YDEGEE. V was shortened by 2 bases and J by 5 bases, with 8 bases between the two germline ends. The CDR3 is 13 amino acids. Here the CDR3 reads CASSFRGDQPQHF. CDR3 coding DNA: TGTGCCAGCAGCTTTCGGGGGGATCAGCCCCAGCATTTT.

V is TRBV7-2 and J is TRBJ2-3, with D hard to call. Germline CDR1 reads SGHTA; CDR2 reads FQGNSA. V lost 5 bases, J lost 2 bases, and 8 bases lay in between. The CDR3 extends over 13 amino acids. The CDR3 DNA reads TGTGCCAGCAGCGAGAACCCCACAGATACGCAGTATTTT. It specifies CASSENPTDTQYF. The complete variable domain, with remaining parts taken from reference TRBV7-2 and TRBJ2-3, reads GAGVSQSPSNKVTEKGKDVELRCDPISGHTALYWYRQSLGQGLEFLIYFQGNSAPDKSGLPSDRFSAERTGGSVSTLTIQRTQQEDSAVYLCASSENPTDTQYFGPGTRLTVL.

J is TRBJ1-1 and V is TRBV14, with a possible D match to TRBD1 (5 bases). This CDR3 region has 17 residues. CDR1 and CDR2 (germline): SGHDN, FVKESK. Between the trimmed V and J ends, which lost 2 bases and 1 base, there was a span of 17 bases. The chain's CDR3 is CASSQYRNGARNTEAFF. The CDR3 region has the DNA TGTGCCAGCAGCCAATATCGGAATGGGGCGAGGAACACTGAAGCTTTCTTT.

The genes are TRBV7-6 and TRBJ1-3; 7 positions match TRBD1. The V gene's germline CDR1 is SGHVS and CDR2 FNYEAQ. The CDR3 runs to 14 residues. With 7 bases clipped from V and 2 bases from J, the junction kept 5 bases outside the gene matches. The CDR3 DNA sequence: TGTGCCAGCAACCGAGGGGGCGCTGGAAACACCATATATTTT. This translates into CASNRGGAGNTIYF.

J is TRBJ2-2 and V is TRBV11-1, with D hard to call. Germline assignment: CDR1 SGHAT and CDR2 FQDESV (reference sequence). The CDR3 contains 15 residues. The V end was cut by 1 base, the J end by 3 bases, with 9 bases between. The CDR3 nucleotides read TGTGCCAGCAGCTTAGTCGGCGGAGACACCGGGGAGCTGTTTTTT. Translated: CASSLVGGDTGELFF.